This T cell receptor (beta chain) was found in a study of cytomegalovirus exposure and HLA in healthy donors. Findings of the study overall: Researchers counted around 180 TCR beta chains as cytomegalovirus-associated. First-cohort TCR clusters were later found to tend to co-occur in the 130 or so validation repertoires.

Details on this clone: Its antigen remains unknown.

The CDR3 contains 13 residues. The V end was cut by 11 bases, the J end by 6 bases, with 19 bases between. The V gene's germline CDR1 is SGHVS and CDR2 FQNEAQ. Profiling relied on immunoSEQ multiplex PCR, and the TCRdb table lists in-frame clones only, not all of them. The sample holds 160,000 or so clones, around 90% seen once. Sequenced input: PBMCs. This TCR was recovered from a man younger than 35 in good health and CMV-seronegative. This chain uses TRBV7-8 with TRBJ1-2; TRBD1 is a possible D gene (5 bases). The CDR3 protein is CAGENRPGNGYTF. Here the CDR3 DNA reads TGTGCCGGGGAAAACCGACCAGGGAATGGCTACACCTTC.